Below are 6 T cell receptor beta chains sequenced from a single sample in a study of blood T cells in healthy people across ages. Sample-barcoded 5' priming and a J-beta primer mix drove a second PCR of about 6 to 12 cycles. One entry per CDR3 protein, called by TCRdb with MiXCR from the 5' RACE reads. The sample lists 1.5 million to 2 million distinct CDR3 sequences, 25% to 30% seen once, with approximately 7.7% in the top ten. The sample comprised blood. These receptors were taken from a woman aged 30 to 39 in good health.

This clonotype was detected only a few times. The chain uses TRBV5-6 and TRBJ2-6; D possibly corresponds to TRBD1 (6 bases). CDR1 is SGHDT and CDR2 is YYEEEE in the germline V gene. With 6 bases removed from V and 2 bases from J, the gap between germline ends came to 15 bases. The CDR3 consists of 16 residues. The CDR3 nucleotides read TGTGCCAGCACCCCGGGTGCAGGGGCTGGGGCCAACGTCCTGACTTTC. This sequence encodes CASTPGAGAGANVLTF.

Regarding this clonotype: At one end the junction does not follow the germline gene, possibly because of a read error. This rearrangement joins TRBV10-3 to TRBJ2-7; 7 positions match TRBD1. CDR1 is ENHRY, CDR2 SYGVKD, per germline. The CDR3 totals 16 residues. The CDR3 DNA reads TGTGCCATCAGGGAGTCGTCACAGGGGAACACCTACGAGCGGTACTTC. Its protein product is CAIRESSQGNTYERYF.

In its sample, this clonotype was seen many times. V is TRBV20-1 and J is TRBJ2-4; 7 bases are shared with TRBD2. V shed 1 base, J shed 1 base, and the junction held 4 bases outside the gene matches. CDR3 length: 15 amino acids. Looked up from germline, CDR1 is DFQATT and CDR2 is SNEGSKA (reference sequence). The CDR3 coding sequence is TGCAGTGCTAGAGGGTCCGGGGGGGCCAAAAACATTCAGTACTTC. Its protein is CSARGSGGAKNIQYF.

This chain links TRBV19 with TRBJ1-2; 12 bases line up with TRBD1. Trimming removed 7 bases from V and 2 bases from J; junction bases left unmatched: 5. The germline gives CDR1 LNHDA, CDR2 SQIVND (reference sequence). The CDR3 has 15 residues. The CDR3 region has the DNA TGTGCCAGTACTCAGGGACAGGGGGCCAACTATGGCTACACCTTC. Translating it yields CASTQGQGANYGYTF.

For this clonotype: A much more abundant neighbour one base away suggests this may be a read error. The chain couples TRBV6-5 to TRBJ2-7; no clear D. CDR3 length equals 14 residues. Germline assignment: CDR1 MNHEY and CDR2 SVGAGI. CDR3 DNA: TGTGCCAGCAGTTTTTTAGTTAGTGGCTACAAGCAGTACTTC. Translating it yields CASSFLVSGYKQYF.

Remarks on this clonotype: Sequence at one end of the junction differs from germline and may be a read error. This chain joins TRBV5-1 and TRBJ2-1; 10 bases fit TRBD2. The CDR3 is 17 amino acids. Germline CDR1 reads SGHRS; CDR2 reads YFSETQ. CDR3 residues: CAGSSRPSGSGDNEQFF. The CDR3 DNA reads TGCGCCGGCAGTTCTCGTCCTAGCGGGAGTGGGGACAATGAGCAGTTCTTC.